The 6 T cell receptor beta chains below were found in one sample sequenced in a study of identifying expanded T cells in peripheral blood. Profiling relied on immunoSEQ multiplex PCR, and the TCRdb table lists in-frame clones only, not all of them. The sample has 100,000 to 150,000 clones, about 80% seen once. The sample comprised blood. The receptors stem from a person between 18 and 70 years old in good health.

This clone was seen only a few times. The chain uses TRBV7-2 and TRBJ1-6; tentatively, D is TRBD1 (6 bases). This CDR3 is 14 amino acids long. V was clipped by 5 bases and J by 4 bases, with 9 bases between them. CDR1 is SGHTA and CDR2 is FQGNSA in the germline V gene. The CDR3 DNA reads TGTGCCAGCAGCGATGGACAGTATAATTCACCCCTCCACTTT. This gives the protein CASSDGQYNSPLHF.

The table lists this clone with a count of one. The chain employs TRBV6-5 and TRBJ2-1, with a tentative D call TRBD1 (5 bases). The CDR3 spans 14 residues. Germline V lookup: CDR1 MNHEY, CDR2 SVGAGI. The ends were cut back, 0 bases at V and 8 bases at J, with 11 bases in the middle. The chain's CDR3 is CASSYSFARDEQFF. The CDR3 DNA is TGTGCCAGCAGTTACTCGTTCGCCAGGGATGAGCAGTTCTTC.

CDR3 residues: CASQGETGIYQPQHF. The CDR3 DNA is TGTGCCAGCCAGGGGGAGACAGGAATATATCAGCCCCAGCATTTT. The chain carries TRBV2 and TRBJ1-5; 7 bases match TRBD1. The CDR3 is made up of 15 amino acids. The germline CDR1 and CDR2 sequences are SNHLY and FYNNEI. With V trimmed by 8 bases and J by 5 bases, 12 bases remained unmatched.

The rearrangement links TRBV25-1 to TRBJ2-1; D is perhaps TRBD1 (5 bases). V lost 4 bases, J lost 12 bases, and 19 bases lay in between. The CDR3 has 14 residues. Germline assignment: CDR1 MGHDK and CDR2 SYGVNS. The chain's CDR3 is CASSAPAREGRQFF. The CDR3 DNA reads as TGTGCCAGCAGTGCCCCCGCCAGGGAAGGCAGGCAGTTCTTC.

V is TRBV6-5 and J is TRBJ1-2; D is perhaps TRBD1 (6 bases). There are 13 residues in the CDR3. Trimming left V 6 bases short and J 4 bases short, with 12 bases between. The germline CDR1 and CDR2 sequences are MNHEY and SVGAGI. The DNA of the CDR3 is TGTGCCAGCAGACAACAGGGTTTCTATGGCTACACCTTC. It is translated as CASRQQGFYGYTF.

V usage is TRBV18 and J usage is TRBJ2-1; weak D call: TRBD2 (5 bases). This CDR3 comprises 15 residues. V shed 5 bases and J shed 0 bases, with 11 bases lying between them. Germline V gives CDR1 KGHSH, CDR2 LQKENI. CDR3 amino acids: CASSVPGSSYNEQFF. Here the CDR3 DNA reads TGTGCCAGCTCAGTACCGGGGAGCTCCTACAATGAGCAGTTCTTC.